This T cell receptor (beta chain) derives from a study of T cells after yellow fever vaccination. Remarks on this clonotype: Its antigen is still unknown.

Trimming left V 4 bases short and J 8 bases short, with 15 bases between. CDR1 is SGDLS, CDR2 YYNGEE, per germline. This CDR3 has 13 residues. Regarding the study as a whole: Any FACS-sorted repertoire could hold abundant clonotypes that contaminate it from the bulk population. Though weaker, the secondary response peaked faster, on day 5 versus 15. Some clonotypes, a small share, were shared between CD4 and CD8 compartments.

The 5'RACE template-switching step produced TCR cDNA and added a universal primer site and UMIs. TCRdb re-called the 5' RACE reads through MiXCR, storing one row per CDR3 protein. The data hold some 300,000 distinct CDR3 sequences, with approximately 10% observed a single time. The TCR was taken from a man aged 18-30 years who received the YFV17D yellow fever vaccine. Sequenced here: CD4+ T cells sorted from PBMCs, sampled 5 days after the yellow fever booster vaccination. The chain links TRBV9 to TRBJ1-1, with D possibly TRBD1 on 6 matching bases. CDR3 in DNA: TGTGCCAGCAGCCGGGGACACTGGGACGAAGCTTTCTTT. Its translation is CASSRGHWDEAFF.